The 14 T cell receptor beta chains below all came from one sample that was sequenced in a study of cytomegalovirus exposure and HLA in healthy donors. PCR primers comprised 60 Vbeta and 13 Jbeta primers. Here immunoSEQ multiplex PCR was the method, and the copy in TCRdb shows in-frame clones only, minus some. The sample carries roughly 110,000 clones, roughly 87% recorded once. Sequenced sample: PBMCs. The receptors shown here come from a man aged 30 to 45 in good health and CMV-seropositive.

V gene TRBV11-3 combines with J gene TRBJ1-1; D is undetermined. CDR3 length: 14 amino acids. V dropped 4 bases and J dropped 0 bases, with 9 bases sitting between them. Germline V gene lookup returns CDR1 SGHNT and CDR2 YENEEA. As DNA, the CDR3 is TGTGCCAGCAGCTACTCAGGTCTGAACACTGAAGCTTTCTTT. Translating gives CASSYSGLNTEAFF.

The J gene is TRBJ1-1, the V gene TRBV19; D is perhaps TRBD1 (5 bases). Germline CDR1 reads LNHDA; CDR2 reads SQIVND (reference sequence). The ends were cut back, 2 bases at V and 8 bases at J, with 12 bases in the middle. CDR3 length: 13 amino acids. CDR3 sequence reads: CASSIKGRTEAFF. As DNA, the CDR3 is TGTGCCAGTAGTATAAAAGGGAGGACAGAAGCTTTCTTT.

A note on this clone: Other nucleotide sequences from this sample produce the same CDR3. The J gene is TRBJ2-7, the V gene TRBV27; maybe TRBD2 (6 bases). CDR1 MNHEY and CDR2 SMNVEV come from the germline V gene (reference sequence). The CDR3 sequence is 15 residues long. Trimming pared 5 bases from V and 4 bases from J, leaving 18 bases between. The CDR3 region has the DNA TGTGCCAGCAGTCTGAGGCGGGACCCCATATACGAGCAGTACTTC. It is translated as CASSLRRDPIYEQYF.

This clone was picked up a small number of times. As DNA, the CDR3 is TGTGCCAGCAGCTTTGGCGGGGGGGCCGAAGATACGCAGTATTTT. Its protein product is CASSFGGGAEDTQYF. The genes are TRBV7-6 and TRBJ2-3; 9 positions agree with TRBD2. V was pared by 3 bases and J by 5 bases, with 6 bases of the junction left unmatched. CDR1 and CDR2 (germline): SGHVS, FNYEAQ. The CDR3 is 15 residues long.

The chain links TRBV7-2 to TRBJ2-1, with 12 bases identical to TRBD2. This CDR3 comprises 13 residues. Germline CDR1 is SGHTA and CDR2 is FQGNSA. With V trimmed by 3 bases and J by 15 bases, 6 bases remained unmatched. CDR3 region: CASSFSLAGGAFF. DNA of the CDR3: TGTGCCAGCAGCTTCTCGCTAGCGGGGGGGGCGTTCTTC.

This chain joins TRBV5-5 and TRBJ2-2; possibly TRBD1 for D (6 bases). The CDR3 has 18 residues. CDR1 and CDR2 (germline): SGHKS, YYEKEE (reference sequence). Trimming pared 1 base from V and 5 bases from J, leaving 21 bases between. In nucleotides, the CDR3 is TGTGCCAGCAGCTTGTGGGGTGGGGGCCCTTTCGGGACCGGGGAGCTGTTTTTT. As protein: CASSLWGGGPFGTGELFF.

The chain combines TRBV29-1 with TRBJ1-5; D remains ambiguous. Per germline, CDR1 SQVTM and CDR2 ANQGSEA. The CDR3 length is 14 residues. The V end was cut by 7 bases, the J end by 3 bases, with 16 bases between. CDR3 sequence: CSAGLGGINQPQHF. DNA for the CDR3: TGCAGCGCCGGTCTGGGAGGGATCAATCAGCCCCAGCATTTT.

This chain connects TRBV19 to TRBJ1-6, with a tentative D call TRBD1 (6 bases). V lost 7 bases, J lost 10 bases, and 23 bases lay in between. CDR1 is LNHDA and CDR2 is SQIVND in the germline V gene (reference sequence). The CDR3 loop spans 16 amino acids. The CDR3 coding sequence is TGTGCCAGTAACCCCCGGGGGGGCCGCGGGGAATCACCCCTCCACTTT. It encodes CASNPRGGRGESPLHF.

Here the CDR3 reads CASSQDRGTNEKLFF. CDR3 bases: TGCGCCAGCAGCCAAGACCGGGGAACTAATGAAAAACTGTTTTTT. The chain carries TRBV4-1 and TRBJ1-4; no definite D call. CDR1 and CDR2 from the germline V gene are MGHRA and YSYEKL. Trimming removed 0 bases at V and 1 base at J, with 6 bases between. The CDR3 runs to 15 residues.

This clone occurred once. The chain joins TRBV27 to TRBJ1-5; TRBD1 might be the D (6 bases). Per the germline V gene, CDR1 is MNHEY and CDR2 is SMNVEV (reference sequence). CDR3 length equals 16 residues. V lost 5 bases and J lost 4, with 18 bases in between. The CDR3 protein is CASSPHGQNTNQPQHF. CDR3 DNA: TGTGCCAGCAGTCCCCATGGACAGAATACTAATCAGCCCCAGCATTTT.

The chain recombines TRBV10-2 with TRBJ1-5, with a possible D match to TRBD1 (6 bases). The germline gives CDR1 WSHSY, CDR2 SAAADI. The V gene lost 8 bases and the J gene lost 2 bases, with 7 bases spanning the gap. This CDR3 is 12 amino acids long. CDR3 region: CASGGGNQPQHF. DNA for the CDR3: TGCGCCAGCGGGGGCGGCAATCAGCCCCAGCATTTT.

The chain links TRBV11-3 to TRBJ2-7; D perhaps matches TRBD1 (6 bases). The CDR3 runs 14 residues. Deletions cut 5 bases from V and 6 bases from J, with 17 bases between. The V gene's germline CDR1 is SGHNT and CDR2 YENEEA. CDR3 sequence reads: CASSPLGTSTEQYF. In nucleotides, the CDR3 is TGTGCCAGCAGCCCCCTGGGGACAAGTACCGAGCAGTACTTC.

CDR3 sequence (DNA): TGCGCCAGCAGCTTGGGGACAACCTTCGGAAACACCATATATTTT. This translates into CASSLGTTFGNTIYF. The chain is built from TRBV5-1 and TRBJ1-3; the D gene is possibly TRBD1 (5 bases). V lost 0 bases and J lost 4, with 11 bases in between. Germline lookup yields CDR1 SGHRS and CDR2 YFSETQ. This CDR3 has 15 amino acids. Full variable domain (outside the CDR3, taken from reference TRBV5-1 and TRBJ1-3): KAGVTQTPRYLIKTRGQQVTLSCSPISGHRSVSWYQQTPGQGLQFLFEYFSETQRNKGNFPGRFSGRQFSNSRSEMNVSTLELGDSALYLCASSLGTTFGNTIYFGEGSWLTVV.

The chain has TRBV18 and TRBJ2-1; a weak D match, TRBD1 (6 bases). This CDR3 contains 14 residues. Looked up from germline, CDR1 is KGHSH and CDR2 is LQKENI. Trimming pared 8 bases from V and 7 bases from J, leaving 18 bases between. The CDR3 sequence: CASLQAGAGNEQFF. The CDR3 region has the DNA TGTGCCAGCCTTCAGGCAGGGGCTGGAAATGAGCAGTTCTTC.